This T cell receptor (beta chain) was documented in a study of human CD8 memory T cell subsets. Study-wide findings and caveats: Stem-like memory T cells and precursor exhausted T cells had repertoires that overlapped very little.

The CDR3 loop spans 14 amino acids. The germline V gene encodes CDR1 SGHTA and CDR2 FQGTGA. A negative magnetic separation step was used to enrich total CD8+ T cells. From duplicate vials of about 150,000 sorted CD8+ T cells per subset, RNA was isolated. About this clonotype itself: Its antigen is not known.

Construction of TCR beta libraries was accomplished by means of UMI-labeled 5' RACE. Using the 5' RACE reads, TCRdb records one entry per CDR3 protein without DNA. The specimen's table records approximately 11,000 distinct CDR3 sequences. The chain combines TRBV7-3 with TRBJ1-2; TCRdb lists TRBD1, though no DNA is available to test this call. The receptor comes from a human donor in good health. The material sequenced was CD8+ T cells from PBMCs. CDR3: CASSPGPENYGYTF.